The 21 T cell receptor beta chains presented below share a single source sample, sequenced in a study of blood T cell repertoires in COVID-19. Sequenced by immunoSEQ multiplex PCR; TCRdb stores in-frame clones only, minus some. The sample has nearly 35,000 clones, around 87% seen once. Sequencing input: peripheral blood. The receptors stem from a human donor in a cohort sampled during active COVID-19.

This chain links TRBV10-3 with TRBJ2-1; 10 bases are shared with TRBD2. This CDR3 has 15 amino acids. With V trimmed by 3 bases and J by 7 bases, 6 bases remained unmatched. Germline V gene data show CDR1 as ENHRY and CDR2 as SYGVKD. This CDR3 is CAISDKGLALNEQFF. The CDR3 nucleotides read TGTGCCATCAGTGACAAGGGACTAGCGCTAAATGAGCAGTTCTTC.

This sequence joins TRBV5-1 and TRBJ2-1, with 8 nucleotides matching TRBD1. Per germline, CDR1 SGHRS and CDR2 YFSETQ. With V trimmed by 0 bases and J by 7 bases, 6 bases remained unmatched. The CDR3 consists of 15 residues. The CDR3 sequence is CASSLGDRGWNEQFF. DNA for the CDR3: TGCGCCAGCAGCTTGGGTGACAGGGGTTGGAATGAGCAGTTCTTC.

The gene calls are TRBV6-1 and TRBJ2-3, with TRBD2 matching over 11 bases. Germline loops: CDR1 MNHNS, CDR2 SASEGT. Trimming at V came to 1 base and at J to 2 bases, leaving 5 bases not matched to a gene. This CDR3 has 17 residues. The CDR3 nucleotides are TGTGCCAGCAGTGAAGGGTCTAGCGGGGGGAACACAGATACGCAGTATTTT. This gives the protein CASSEGSSGGNTDTQYF.

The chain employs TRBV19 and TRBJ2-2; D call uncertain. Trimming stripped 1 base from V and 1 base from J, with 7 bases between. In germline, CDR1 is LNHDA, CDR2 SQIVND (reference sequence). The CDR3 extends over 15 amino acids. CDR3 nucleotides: TGTGCCAGTAGTATAGGGCAGATGAACACCGGGGAGCTGTTTTTT. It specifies CASSIGQMNTGELFF.

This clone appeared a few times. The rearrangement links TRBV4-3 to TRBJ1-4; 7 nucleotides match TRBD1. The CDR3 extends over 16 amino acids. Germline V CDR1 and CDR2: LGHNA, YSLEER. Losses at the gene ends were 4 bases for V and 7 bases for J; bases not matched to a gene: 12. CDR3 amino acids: CASSRNLISGGEKLFF. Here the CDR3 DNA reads TGCGCCAGCAGCCGCAACCTTATCTCAGGGGGTGAAAAACTGTTTTTT.

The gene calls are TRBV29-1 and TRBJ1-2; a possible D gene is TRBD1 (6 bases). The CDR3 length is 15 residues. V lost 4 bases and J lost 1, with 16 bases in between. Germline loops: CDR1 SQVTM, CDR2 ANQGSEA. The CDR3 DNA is TGCAGCGTTGCGTTACAGGGCACGTATAACTATGGCTACACCTTC. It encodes CSVALQGTYNYGYTF.

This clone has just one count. The CDR3 reads CASSSPGTTNEKLFF. CDR3 coding DNA: TGTGCCAGCAGCAGCCCAGGAACAACTAATGAAAAACTGTTTTTT. The chain carries TRBV5-5 and TRBJ1-4; D not resolved. V lost 4 bases and J lost 0, with 10 bases in between. Germline CDR1 reads SGHKS; CDR2 reads YYEKEE (reference sequence). The CDR3 totals 15 residues. Combining the CDR3 with reference TRBV5-5 and TRBJ1-4 gives the whole variable domain DAGVTQSPTHLIKTRGQQVTLRCSPISGHKSVSWYQQVLGQGPQFIFQYYEKEERGRGNFPDRFSARQFPNYSSELNVNALLLGDSALYLCASSSPGTTNEKLFFGSGTQLSVL.

The CDR3 DNA sequence: TGTGCCAGTAGTATTCAGGGACAGTACTACGAGCAGTACTTC. This translates into CASSIQGQYYEQYF. The chain joins TRBV19 to TRBJ2-7; 7 bases map to TRBD1. The CDR3 has 14 residues. The J segment lost 3 bases and the V segment lost 3 bases, leaving 5 bases of the junction unmatched. Germline-derived CDR1 and CDR2 are LNHDA and SQIVND (reference sequence).

Here the CDR3 reads CASSFYGQGGENQPQHF. CDR3 nucleotides: TGTGCCAGCAGTTTCTATGGACAGGGAGGGGAGAATCAGCCCCAGCATTTT. The chain recombines TRBV27 with TRBJ1-5; 8 nucleotides agree with TRBD1. Germline V CDR1 and CDR2: MNHEY, SMNVEV (reference sequence). CDR3 size: 17 residues. With 3 bases clipped from V and 4 bases from J, the junction kept 11 bases outside the gene matches.

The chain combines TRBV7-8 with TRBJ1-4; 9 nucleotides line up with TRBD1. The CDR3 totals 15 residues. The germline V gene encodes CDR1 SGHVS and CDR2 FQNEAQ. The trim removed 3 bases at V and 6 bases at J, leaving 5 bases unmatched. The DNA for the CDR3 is TGTGCCAGCAGCTTTGCCGGGACAGGGTATGAAAAACTGTTTTTT. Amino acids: CASSFAGTGYEKLFF.

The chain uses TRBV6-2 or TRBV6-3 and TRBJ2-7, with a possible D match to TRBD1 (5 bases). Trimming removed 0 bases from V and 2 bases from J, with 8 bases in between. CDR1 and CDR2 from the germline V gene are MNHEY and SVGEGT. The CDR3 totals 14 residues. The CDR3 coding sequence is TGTGCCAGCAGTTACTCGCAGGGTCCCTACGAGCAGTACTTC. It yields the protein CASSYSQGPYEQYF.

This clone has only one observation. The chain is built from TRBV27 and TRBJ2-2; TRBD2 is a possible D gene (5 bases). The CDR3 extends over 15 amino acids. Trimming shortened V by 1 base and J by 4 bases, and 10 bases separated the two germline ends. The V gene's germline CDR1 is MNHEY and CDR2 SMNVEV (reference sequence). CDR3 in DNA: TGTGCCAGCAGTTTATTGGGCGGACTCACCGGGGAGCTGTTTTTT. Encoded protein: CASSLLGGLTGELFF.

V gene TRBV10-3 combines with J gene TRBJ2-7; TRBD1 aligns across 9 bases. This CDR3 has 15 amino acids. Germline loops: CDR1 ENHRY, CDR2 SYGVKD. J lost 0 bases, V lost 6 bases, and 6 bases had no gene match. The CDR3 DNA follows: TGTGCCATCAGCAGGGGACAGGGAGGCTCCTACGAGCAGTACTTC. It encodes CAISRGQGGSYEQYF.

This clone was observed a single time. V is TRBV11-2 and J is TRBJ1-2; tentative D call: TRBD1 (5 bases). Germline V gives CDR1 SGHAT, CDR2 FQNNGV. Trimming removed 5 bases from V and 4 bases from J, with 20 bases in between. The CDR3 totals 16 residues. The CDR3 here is CASSRGWPGSGYGYTF. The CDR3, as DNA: TGTGCCAGCAGCCGAGGATGGCCAGGGTCGGGCTATGGCTACACCTTC.

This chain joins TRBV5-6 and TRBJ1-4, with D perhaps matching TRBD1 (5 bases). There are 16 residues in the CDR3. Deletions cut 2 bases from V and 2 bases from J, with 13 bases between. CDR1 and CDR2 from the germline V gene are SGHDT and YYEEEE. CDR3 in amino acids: CASSFRALITNEKLFF. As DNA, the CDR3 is TGTGCCAGCAGCTTCAGGGCCCTAATCACTAATGAAAAACTGTTTTTT.

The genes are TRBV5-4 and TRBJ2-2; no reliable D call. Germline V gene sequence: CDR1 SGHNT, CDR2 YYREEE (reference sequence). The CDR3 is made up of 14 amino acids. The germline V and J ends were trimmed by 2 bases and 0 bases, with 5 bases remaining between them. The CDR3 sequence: CASSFQANTGELFF. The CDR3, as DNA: TGTGCCAGCAGCTTTCAGGCGAACACCGGGGAGCTGTTTTTT.

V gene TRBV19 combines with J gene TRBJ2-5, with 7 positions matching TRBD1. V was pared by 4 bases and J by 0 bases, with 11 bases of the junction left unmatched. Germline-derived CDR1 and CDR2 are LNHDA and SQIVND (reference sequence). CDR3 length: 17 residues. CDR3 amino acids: CASSKRGRGQYQETQYF. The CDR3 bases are TGTGCCAGTAGTAAGAGGGGAAGGGGGCAGTACCAAGAGACCCAGTACTTC.

The CDR3 spells CASSPTGGDERDTQYF. DNA for the CDR3: TGTGCCAGCAGCCCAACCGGCGGGGACGAACGAGATACGCAGTATTTT. The chain uses TRBV5-6 and TRBJ2-3, with D perhaps matching TRBD2 (6 bases). The germline V and J ends were trimmed by 4 bases and 5 bases, with 20 bases remaining between them. The V gene's germline CDR1 is SGHDT and CDR2 YYEEEE. CDR3 size: 16 residues. The variable domain in full, with the rest retrieved from reference TRBV5-6 and TRBJ2-3, is DAGVTQSPTHLIKTRGQQVTLRCSPKSGHDTVSWYQQALGQGPQFIFQYYEEEERQRGNFPDRFSGHQFPNYSSELNVNALLLGDSALYLCASSPTGGDERDTQYFGPGTRLTVL.

CDR3 nucleotides: TGTGCCAGCAGCCCGAACCCGACCCGTTGGAGAGGCTACACCTTC. Amino acids: CASSPNPTRWRGYTF. The V gene is TRBV2, the J gene TRBJ1-2, with unresolved D. CDR1 and CDR2 from the germline V gene are SNHLY and FYNNEI. V lost 6 bases to trimming and J lost 8 bases, with 22 bases between them. This CDR3 comprises 15 residues.

The CDR3 sequence: CASSGDRVVDTQYF. The CDR3 DNA is TGTGCCAGCAGCGGGGACAGGGTTGTAGATACGCAGTATTTT. The chain couples TRBV9 to TRBJ2-3, with 9 positions matching TRBD1. Germline V gene sequence: CDR1 SGDLS, CDR2 YYNGEE. Losses at the gene ends were 3 bases for V and 5 bases for J; bases not matched to a gene: 4. This CDR3 is built from 14 residues.

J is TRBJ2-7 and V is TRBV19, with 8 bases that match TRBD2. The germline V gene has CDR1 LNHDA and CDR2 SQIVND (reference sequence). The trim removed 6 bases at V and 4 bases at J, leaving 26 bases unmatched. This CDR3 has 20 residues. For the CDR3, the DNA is TGTGCCAGTAGGTTCCCCCCGGGACTAGTCTTGGTCGGGGCTAGATACGAGCAGTACTTC. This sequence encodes CASRFPPGLVLVGARYEQYF.